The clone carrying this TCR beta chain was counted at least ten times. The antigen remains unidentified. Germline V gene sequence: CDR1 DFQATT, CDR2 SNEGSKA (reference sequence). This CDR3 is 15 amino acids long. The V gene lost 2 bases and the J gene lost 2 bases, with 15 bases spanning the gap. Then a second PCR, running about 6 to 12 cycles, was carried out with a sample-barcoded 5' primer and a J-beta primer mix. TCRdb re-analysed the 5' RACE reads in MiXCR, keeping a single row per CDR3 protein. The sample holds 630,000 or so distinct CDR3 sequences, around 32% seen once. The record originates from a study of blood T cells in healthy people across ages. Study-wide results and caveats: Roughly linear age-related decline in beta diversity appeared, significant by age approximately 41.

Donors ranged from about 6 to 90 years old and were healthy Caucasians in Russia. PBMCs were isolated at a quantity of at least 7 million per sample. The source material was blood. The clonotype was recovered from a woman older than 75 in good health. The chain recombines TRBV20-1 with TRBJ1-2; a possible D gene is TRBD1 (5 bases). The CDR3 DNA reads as TGCAGTGCTAGAACCTGGGGAGGGGACAACTATGGCTACACCTTC. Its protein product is CSARTWGGDNYGYTF.